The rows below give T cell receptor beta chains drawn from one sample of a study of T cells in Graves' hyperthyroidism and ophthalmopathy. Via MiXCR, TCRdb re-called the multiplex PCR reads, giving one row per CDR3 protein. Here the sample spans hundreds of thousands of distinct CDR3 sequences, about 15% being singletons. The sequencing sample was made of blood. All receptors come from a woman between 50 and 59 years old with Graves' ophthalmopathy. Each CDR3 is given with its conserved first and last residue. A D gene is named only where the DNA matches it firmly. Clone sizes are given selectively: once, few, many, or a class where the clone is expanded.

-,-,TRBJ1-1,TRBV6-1,TGTGCCAGCAGTCTTACAGGGCTTGAAGCTTTCTTT,CASSLTGLEAFF
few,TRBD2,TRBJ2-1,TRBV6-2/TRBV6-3,TGTGCCAGCAGTAGTTTGCTAGCGGGAGTGGCTGAGCAGTTCTTC,CASSSLLAGVAEQFF
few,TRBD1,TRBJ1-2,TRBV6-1,TGTGCCAGCAGCCACAGGGGGCGGAACGGCTACACCTTC,CASSHRGRNGYTF
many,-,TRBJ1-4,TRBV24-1,TGTGCCACCAGTGATTCAAAAACGGGACAAACGATTGGGGTCACTAATGAAAAACTGTTTTTT,CATSDSKTGQTIGVTNEKLFF
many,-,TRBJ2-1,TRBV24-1,TGTGCCACCAGTGAACGGACAGCCTACAATGAGCAGTTCTTC,CATSERTAYNEQFF
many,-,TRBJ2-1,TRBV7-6,TGTGCCAGCAGCTTTCCTCCGGGGAGCTCCTACAATGAGCAGTTCTTC,CASSFPPGSSYNEQFF
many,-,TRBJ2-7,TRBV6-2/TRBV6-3,TGTGCCAGCAGTTACCAGTTCTACGAGCAGTACTTC,CASSYQFYEQYF
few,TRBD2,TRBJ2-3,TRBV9,TGTGCCAGCAGCGTCTCGGGAGGCAGGGCAGATACGCAGTATTTT,CASSVSGGRADTQYF
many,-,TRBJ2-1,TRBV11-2,TGTGCCAGCAGGAGACCGGGACATCCAGAGAATGAGCAGTTCTTC,CASRRPGHPENEQFF
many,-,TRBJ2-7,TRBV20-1,TGCAGTGCTAGAGATCACGGAGCCGCGGGAATGGGTAGGGACGAGCAGTACTTC,CSARDHGAAGMGRDEQYF
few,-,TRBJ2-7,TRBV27,TGTGCCAGCAGTTTAGGAGGGCTGAACGAGCAGTACTTC,CASSLGGLNEQYF
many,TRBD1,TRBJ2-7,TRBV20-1,TGCAGTGCTACTCCGAGACAGGGGGCAGCCTACGAGCAGTACTTC,CSATPRQGAAYEQYF
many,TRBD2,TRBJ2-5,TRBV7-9,TGTGCCAGCAGCTCAACCCGGCGGGGGAGGCAAGAGACCCAGTACTTC,CASSSTRRGRQETQYF
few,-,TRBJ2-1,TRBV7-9,TGTGCCAGCAGCCCGGATCGGGTGCTCCCTGAGCAGTTCTTC,CASSPDRVLPEQFF
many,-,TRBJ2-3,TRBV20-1,TGCAGTGCTATGGATACGCAGTATTTT,CSAMDTQYF
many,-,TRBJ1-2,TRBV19,TGTGCCAGTAGTCTAATCGGGACGACCTATGGCTACACCTTC,CASSLIGTTYGYTF
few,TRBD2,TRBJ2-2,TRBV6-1,TGTGCCAGCAAGACTAGCGGGAGGGTTACCGGGGAGCTGTTTTTT,CASKTSGRVTGELFF
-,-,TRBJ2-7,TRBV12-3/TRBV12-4,TGTGCCAGCAGCTGGGGGGTTAGGGCTGGGGAGCAGTACTTC,CASSWGVRAGEQYF